This TCR beta chain is from a study of tumor-infiltrating lymphocytes in glioblastoma multiforme. Findings and limits, study-wide: The T cells in this sample were not sorted into functional subsets.

Multiple V-beta primers and a C-beta primer amplified TCRB from RNA. Input was about 450 ng total RNA, reverse-transcribed with a C-beta primer. No unique molecular identifiers were described for these TCRB libraries. TCRdb reprocessed the multiplex PCR reads with MiXCR, giving one entry per CDR3 protein. The profile shows approximately 12,000 distinct CDR3 sequences, 66% of them singletons. CDR3 size: 14 residues. V lost 5 bases, J lost 6 bases, and 17 bases lay in between. The germline gives CDR1 SQVTM, CDR2 ANQGSEA. As concerns this clonotype: The antigen is unknown.

The sample taken for sequencing was brain tumor tissue. The chain combines TRBV29-1 with TRBJ2-1; no clear D gene. The receptor was derived from a male donor with glioblastoma. The CDR3 is CSVRTSRRTNEQFF. As DNA, the CDR3 is TGCAGCGTTCGGACCAGCAGGAGAACCAATGAGCAGTTCTTC.